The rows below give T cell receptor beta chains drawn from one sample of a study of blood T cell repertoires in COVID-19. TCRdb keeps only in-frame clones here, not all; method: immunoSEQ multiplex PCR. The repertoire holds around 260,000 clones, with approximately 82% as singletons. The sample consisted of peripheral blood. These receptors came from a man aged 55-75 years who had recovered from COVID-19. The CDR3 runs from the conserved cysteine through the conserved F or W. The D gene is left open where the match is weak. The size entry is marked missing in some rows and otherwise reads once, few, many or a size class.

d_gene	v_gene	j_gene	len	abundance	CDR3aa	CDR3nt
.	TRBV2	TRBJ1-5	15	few	CASSEYRQGNQPQHF	TGTGCCAGCAGTGAATACAGACAGGGCAATCAGCCCCAGCATTTT
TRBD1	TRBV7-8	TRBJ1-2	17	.	CASSLAMDRGLDYGYTF	TGTGCCAGCAGCTTAGCAATGGACAGGGGATTGGACTATGGCTACACCTTC
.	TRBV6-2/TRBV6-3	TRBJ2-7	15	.	CASSYAPVANYEQYF	TGTGCCAGCAGTTACGCCCCTGTGGCAAACTACGAGCAGTACTTC
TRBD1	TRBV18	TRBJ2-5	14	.	CASSRQGAQETQYF	TGTGCCAGCTCACGACAGGGCGCCCAAGAGACCCAGTACTTC
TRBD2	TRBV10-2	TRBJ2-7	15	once	CASGPRLAGVYEQYF	TGCGCCAGCGGTCCCCGACTAGCGGGAGTATACGAGCAGTACTTC
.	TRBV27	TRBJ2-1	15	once	CASSLGAYPYNEQFF	TGTGCCAGCAGTCTAGGGGCCTACCCCTACAATGAGCAGTTCTTC
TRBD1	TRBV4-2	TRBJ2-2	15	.	CASSGQGALTGELFF	TGTGCCAGCAGTGGACAGGGGGCTTTAACCGGGGAGCTGTTTTTT
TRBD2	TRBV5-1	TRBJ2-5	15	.	CASSWGAGGQETQYF	TGCGCCAGCAGCTGGGGGGCGGGGGGACAAGAGACCCAGTACTTC
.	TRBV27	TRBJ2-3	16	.	CASYAFGAQRTDTQYF	TGTGCCAGCTACGCCTTTGGGGCTCAACGCACAGATACGCAGTATTTT
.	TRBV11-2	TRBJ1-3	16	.	CASSLVTVTSGNTIYF	TGTGCCAGCAGCTTAGTCACTGTCACCTCTGGAAACACCATATATTTT
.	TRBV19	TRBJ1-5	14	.	CASSQSDSNQPQHF	TGTGCCAGTAGTCAGTCAGATAGCAATCAGCCCCAGCATTTT
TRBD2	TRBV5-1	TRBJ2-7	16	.	CASSSGTSGGSYEQYF	TGCGCCAGCAGCTCCGGGACTAGCGGGGGCTCCTACGAGCAGTACTTC
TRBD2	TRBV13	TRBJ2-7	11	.	CASSRGVEQYF	TGTGCCAGCAGCCGGGGGGTAGAGCAGTACTTC
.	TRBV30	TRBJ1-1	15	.	CAWSGGDKPRGEAFF	TGTGCCTGGAGCGGTGGGGACAAACCTCGGGGTGAAGCTTTCTTT
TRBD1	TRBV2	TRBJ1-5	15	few	CASSRDRGDYQPQHF	TGTGCCAGCAGCCGGGACAGGGGGGACTATCAGCCCCAGCATTTT
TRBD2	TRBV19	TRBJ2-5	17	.	CASSIDGPAGGGETQYF	TGTGCCAGTAGTATAGATGGACCAGCGGGAGGTGGGGAGACCCAGTACTTC
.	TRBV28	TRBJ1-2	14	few	CASSQHRASHGYTF	TGTGCCAGCAGTCAACACAGGGCCTCCCATGGCTACACCTTC
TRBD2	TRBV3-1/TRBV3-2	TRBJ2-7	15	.	CASSQGVSGSNEQYF	TGTGCCAGCAGCCAAGGGGTTAGCGGGAGTAACGAGCAGTACTTC
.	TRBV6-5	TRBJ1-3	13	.	CASQGLYGNTIYF	TGTGCCAGCCAGGGTTTATATGGAAACACCATATATTTT
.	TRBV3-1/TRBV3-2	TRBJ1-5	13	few	CASSQDSYQPQHF	TGTGCCAGCAGCCAAGACAGTTATCAGCCCCAGCATTTT
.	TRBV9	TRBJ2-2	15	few	CASSLGGSNTGELFF	TGTGCCAGCAGCCTTGGGGGGAGTAACACCGGGGAGCTGTTTTTT
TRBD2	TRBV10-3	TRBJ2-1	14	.	CAISAGGYYNEQFF	TGTGCCATCTCCGCGGGAGGATACTACAATGAGCAGTTCTTC
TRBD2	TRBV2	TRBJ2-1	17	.	CASSPTSGGRTYNEQFF	TGTGCCAGCAGTCCGACTAGCGGGGGCCGAACCTACAATGAGCAGTTCTTC
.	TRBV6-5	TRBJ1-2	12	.	CASKGTVYGYTF	TGTGCCAGCAAGGGGACTGTCTATGGCTACACCTTC
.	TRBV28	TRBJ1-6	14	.	CASSFSRSNSPLHF	TGTGCCAGCAGTTTTAGCAGATCTAATTCACCCCTCCACTTT
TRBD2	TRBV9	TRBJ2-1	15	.	CASSVERTSNNEQFF	TGTGCCAGCAGCGTAGAAAGGACTAGTAACAATGAGCAGTTCTTC
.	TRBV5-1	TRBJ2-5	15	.	CASSSYTTESETQYF	TGCGCCAGCAGCTCATACACGACAGAGTCGGAGACCCAGTACTTC
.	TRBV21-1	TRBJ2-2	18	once	CASSRGGQGTANTGELFF	TGTGCCAGCAGCCGAGGGGGACAGGGGACTGCGAACACCGGGGAGCTGTTTTTT
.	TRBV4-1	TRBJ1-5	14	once	CASSHERANQPQHF	TGCGCCAGCAGCCATGAAAGAGCCAATCAGCCCCAGCATTTT
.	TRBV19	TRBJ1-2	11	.	CASSSPRGYTF	TGTGCCAGTAGTAGTCCTAGAGGCTACACCTTC
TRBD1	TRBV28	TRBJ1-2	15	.	CASRGTGRPDYGYTF	TGTGCCAGCAGGGGGACAGGGCGGCCTGACTATGGCTACACCTTC
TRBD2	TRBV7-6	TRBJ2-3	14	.	CASNLAGSTDTQYF	TGTGCCAGCAACTTAGCGGGGAGTACAGATACGCAGTATTTT
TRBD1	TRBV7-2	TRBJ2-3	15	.	CASSVGTGGTDTQYF	TGTGCCAGCAGCGTGGGGACAGGGGGAACAGATACGCAGTATTTT
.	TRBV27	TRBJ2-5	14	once	CASSLGWSQETQYF	TGTGCCAGCAGTCTAGGTTGGTCCCAAGAGACCCAGTACTTC